This T cell receptor beta chain was sequenced in a study of CD8+ T cells in alopecia areata. cDNA serving as the sequencing template came from extracted, reverse transcribed RNA. The data were produced by immunoSEQ multiplex PCR, yet TCRdb's version contains in-frame clones alone and is incomplete. The sample lists around 250,000 clones, approximately 61% seen once, with under 1.5% in the top ten. As to this clone: Its antigen remains unidentified.

Punch biopsies of lesional scalp, plus peripheral blood, were taken from alopecia areata patients. Study-level findings and limits: Clonality in lesional scalp, especially alopecia totalis/universalis, exceeded that of normal scalp. Patients shared TCRs less clearly than mice did, possibly owing to HLA.

V shed 4 bases and J shed 5 bases, with 12 bases lying between them. The CDR3 is 13 amino acids. The germline V gene encodes CDR1 MGHDK and CDR2 SYGVNS. The clonotype was recovered from a human donor with alopecia areata. The chain combines TRBV25-1 with TRBJ2-7, with D perhaps matching TRBD1 (6 bases). The specimen was CD4+ T cells sorted from blood, collected at week 0. The CDR3 is CASSGISGDEQYF. DNA of the CDR3: TGTGCCAGCAGTGGTATCTCAGGGGACGAGCAGTACTTC.